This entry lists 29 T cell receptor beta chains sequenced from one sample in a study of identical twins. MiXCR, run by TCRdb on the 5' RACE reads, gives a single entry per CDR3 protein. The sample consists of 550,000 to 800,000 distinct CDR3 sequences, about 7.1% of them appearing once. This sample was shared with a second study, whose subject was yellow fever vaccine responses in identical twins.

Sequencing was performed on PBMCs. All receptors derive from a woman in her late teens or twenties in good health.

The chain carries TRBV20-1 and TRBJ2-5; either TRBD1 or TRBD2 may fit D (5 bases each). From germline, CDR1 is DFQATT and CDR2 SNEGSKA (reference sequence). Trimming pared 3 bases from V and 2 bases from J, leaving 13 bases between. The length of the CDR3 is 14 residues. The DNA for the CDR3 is TGCAGTGCTAGTCCGGGACGGTCACAAGAGACCCAGTACTTC. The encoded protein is CSASPGRSQETQYF.

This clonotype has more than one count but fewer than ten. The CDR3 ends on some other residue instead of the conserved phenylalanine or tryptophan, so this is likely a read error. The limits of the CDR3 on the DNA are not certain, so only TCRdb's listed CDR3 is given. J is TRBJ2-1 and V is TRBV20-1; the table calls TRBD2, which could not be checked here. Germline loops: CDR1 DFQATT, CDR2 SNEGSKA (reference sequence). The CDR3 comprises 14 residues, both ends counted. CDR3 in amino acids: CSATGTSGGNSGFV.

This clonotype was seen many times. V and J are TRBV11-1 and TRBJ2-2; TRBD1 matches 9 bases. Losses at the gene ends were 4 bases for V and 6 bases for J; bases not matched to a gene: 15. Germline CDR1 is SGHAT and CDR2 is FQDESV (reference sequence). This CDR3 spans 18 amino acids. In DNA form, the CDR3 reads TGTGCCAGCAGCTCACCAACCGACACACAGGGGGCGGCCGGGGAGCTGTTTTTT. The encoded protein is CASSSPTDTQGAAGELFF.

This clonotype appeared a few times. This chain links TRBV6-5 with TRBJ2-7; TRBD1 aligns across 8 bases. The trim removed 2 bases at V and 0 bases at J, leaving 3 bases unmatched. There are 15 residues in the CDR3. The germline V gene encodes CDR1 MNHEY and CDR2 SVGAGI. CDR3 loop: CASSYVDRGSYEQYF. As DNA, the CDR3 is TGTGCCAGCAGTTACGTAGACAGGGGCTCCTACGAGCAGTACTTC.

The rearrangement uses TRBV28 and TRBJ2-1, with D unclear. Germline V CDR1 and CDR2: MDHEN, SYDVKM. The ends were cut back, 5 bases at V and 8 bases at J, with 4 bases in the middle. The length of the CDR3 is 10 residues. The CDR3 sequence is CASSDDEQFF. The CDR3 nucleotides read TGTGCCAGCAGTGACGATGAGCAGTTCTTC. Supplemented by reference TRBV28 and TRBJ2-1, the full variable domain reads DVKVTQSSRYLVKRTGEKVFLECVQDMDHENMFWYRQDPGLGLRLIYFSYDVKMKEKGDIPEGYSVSREKKERFSLILESASTNQTSMYLCASSDDEQFFGPGTRLTVL.

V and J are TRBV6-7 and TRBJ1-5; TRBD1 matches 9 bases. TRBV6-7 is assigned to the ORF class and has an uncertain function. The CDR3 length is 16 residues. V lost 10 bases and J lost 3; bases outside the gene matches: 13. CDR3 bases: TGTGCCATCAGAGGGACAGGGTCAATTTCCAATCAGCCCCAGCATTTT. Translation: CAIRGTGSISNQPQHF.

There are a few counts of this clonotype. The DNA for the CDR3 is TGTGCCAGCAGTTCGTACCGGGCCACCTCCTACGAGCAGTACTTC. The encoded protein is CASSSYRATSYEQYF. V is TRBV12-3 or TRBV12-4 and J is TRBJ2-7; no clear D. The CDR3 has 15 amino acids. V was clipped by 4 bases and J by 0 bases, with 13 bases between them.

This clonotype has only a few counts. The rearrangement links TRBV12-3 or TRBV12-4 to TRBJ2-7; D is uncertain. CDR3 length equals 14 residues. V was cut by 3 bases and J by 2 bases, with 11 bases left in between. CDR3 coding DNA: TGTGCCAGCAGTTTTCGTGCAGACACCTACGAGCAGTACTTC. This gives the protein CASSFRADTYEQYF.

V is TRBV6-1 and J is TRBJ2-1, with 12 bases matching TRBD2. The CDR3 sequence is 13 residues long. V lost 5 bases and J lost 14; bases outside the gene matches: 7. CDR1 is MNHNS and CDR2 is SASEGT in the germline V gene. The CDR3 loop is CASSPPRTSGKFF. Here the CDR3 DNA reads TGTGCCAGCAGTCCCCCTCGGACTAGCGGGAAGTTCTTC.

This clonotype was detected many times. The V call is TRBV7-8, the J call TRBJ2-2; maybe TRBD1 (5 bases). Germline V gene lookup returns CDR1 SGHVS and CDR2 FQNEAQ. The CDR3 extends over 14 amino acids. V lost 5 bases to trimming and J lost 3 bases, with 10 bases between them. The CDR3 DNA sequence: TGTGCCAGCAGCCTAAAGACAGACACCGGGGAGCTGTTTTTT. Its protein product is CASSLKTDTGELFF. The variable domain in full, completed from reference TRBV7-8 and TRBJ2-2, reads GAGVSQSPRYKVAKRGQDVALRCDPISGHVSLFWYQQALGQGPEFLTYFQNEAQLDKSGLPSDRFFAERPEGSVSTLKIQRTQQEDSAVYLCASSLKTDTGELFFGEGSRLTVL.

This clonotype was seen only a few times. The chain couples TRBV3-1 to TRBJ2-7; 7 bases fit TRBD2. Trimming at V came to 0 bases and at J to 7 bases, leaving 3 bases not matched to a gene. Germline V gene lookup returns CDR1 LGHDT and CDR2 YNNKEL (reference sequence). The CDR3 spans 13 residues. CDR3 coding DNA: TGTGCCAGCAGCCAAGAATCGCGGGGGGAGCAGTACGTC. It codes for CASSQESRGEQYV.

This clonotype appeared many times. The DNA for the CDR3 is TGTGCCAGCAGTGAAGGCAGGGGCTACAATGAGCAGTTCTTC. Translated: CASSEGRGYNEQFF. The genes are TRBV28 and TRBJ2-1; perhaps TRBD1 as D (6 bases). CDR3 size: 14 residues. Per the germline V gene, CDR1 is MDHEN and CDR2 is SYDVKM. The germline V and J ends were trimmed by 5 bases and 3 bases, with 11 bases remaining between them.

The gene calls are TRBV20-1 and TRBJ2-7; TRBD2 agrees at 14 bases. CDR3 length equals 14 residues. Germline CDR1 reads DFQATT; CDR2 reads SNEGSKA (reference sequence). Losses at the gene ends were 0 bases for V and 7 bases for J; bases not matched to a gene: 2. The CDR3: CSAREGLAGVEQYF. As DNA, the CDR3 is TGCAGTGCTAGAGAGGGACTAGCGGGAGTTGAGCAGTACTTC.

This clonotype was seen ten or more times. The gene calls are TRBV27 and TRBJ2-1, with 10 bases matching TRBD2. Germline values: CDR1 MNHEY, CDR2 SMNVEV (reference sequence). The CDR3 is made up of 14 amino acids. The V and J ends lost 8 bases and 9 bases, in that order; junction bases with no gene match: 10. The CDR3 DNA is TGTGCCAGCCACAGCGGGGGGGCCTTTGGTGAGCAGTTCTTC. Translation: CASHSGGAFGEQFF.

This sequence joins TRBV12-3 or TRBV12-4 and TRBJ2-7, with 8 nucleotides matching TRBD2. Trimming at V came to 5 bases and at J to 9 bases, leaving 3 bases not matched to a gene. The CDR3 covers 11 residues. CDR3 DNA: TGTGCCAGCAGTCTCAGCGGGAGGCAGTACTTC. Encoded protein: CASSLSGRQYF.

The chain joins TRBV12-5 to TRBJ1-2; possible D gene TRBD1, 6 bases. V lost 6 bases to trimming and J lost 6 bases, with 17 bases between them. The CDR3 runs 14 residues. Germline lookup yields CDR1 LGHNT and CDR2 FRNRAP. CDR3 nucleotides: TGTGCTAGTGGACCAAATCCAAGGGGGGATGGCTACACCTTC. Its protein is CASGPNPRGDGYTF.

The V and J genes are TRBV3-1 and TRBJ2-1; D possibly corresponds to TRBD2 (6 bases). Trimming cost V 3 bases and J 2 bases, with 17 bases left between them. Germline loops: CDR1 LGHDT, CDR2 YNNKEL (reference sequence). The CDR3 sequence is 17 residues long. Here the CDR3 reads CASSHSLGGATYNEQFF. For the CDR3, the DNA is TGTGCCAGCAGCCATTCGCTGGGCGGGGCAACCTACAATGAGCAGTTCTTC.

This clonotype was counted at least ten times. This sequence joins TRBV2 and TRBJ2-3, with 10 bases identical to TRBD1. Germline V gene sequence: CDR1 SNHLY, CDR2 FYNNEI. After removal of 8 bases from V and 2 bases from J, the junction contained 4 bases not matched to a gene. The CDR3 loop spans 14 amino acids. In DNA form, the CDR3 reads TGTGCCAGCCCGGACAGGGGGATCACAGATACGCAGTATTTT. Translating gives CASPDRGITDTQYF. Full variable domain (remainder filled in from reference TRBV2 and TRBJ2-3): EPEVTQTPSHQVTQMGQEVILRCVPISNHLYFYWYRQILGQKVEFLVSFYNNEISEKSEIFDDQFSVERPDGSNFTLKIRSTKLEDSAMYFCASPDRGITDTQYFGPGTRLTVL.

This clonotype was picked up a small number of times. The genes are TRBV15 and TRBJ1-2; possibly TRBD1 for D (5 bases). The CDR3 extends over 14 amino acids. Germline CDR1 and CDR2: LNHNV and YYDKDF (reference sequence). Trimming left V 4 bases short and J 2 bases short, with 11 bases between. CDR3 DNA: TGTGCCACCAGCAACATCCGGGACAACTATGGCTACACCTTC. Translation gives CATSNIRDNYGYTF.

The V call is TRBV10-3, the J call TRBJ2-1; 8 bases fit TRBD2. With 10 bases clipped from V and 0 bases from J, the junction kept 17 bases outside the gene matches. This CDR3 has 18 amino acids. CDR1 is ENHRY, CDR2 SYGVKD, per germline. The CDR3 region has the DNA TGTGCCACCAACGGAGGGATAGCGGGGACCCCCTCCTACAATGAGCAGTTCTTC. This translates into CATNGGIAGTPSYNEQFF.

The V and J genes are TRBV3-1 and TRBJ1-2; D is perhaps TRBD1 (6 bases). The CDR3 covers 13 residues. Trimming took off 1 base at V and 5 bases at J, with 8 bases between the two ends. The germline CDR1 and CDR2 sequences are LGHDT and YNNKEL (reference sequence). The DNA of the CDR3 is TGTGCCAGCAGCCAAGCGCAGGGGTATGGCTACACCTTC. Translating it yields CASSQAQGYGYTF.

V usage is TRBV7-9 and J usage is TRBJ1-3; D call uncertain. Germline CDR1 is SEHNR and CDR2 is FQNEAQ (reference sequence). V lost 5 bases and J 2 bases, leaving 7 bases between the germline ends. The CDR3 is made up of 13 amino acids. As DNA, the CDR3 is TGTGCCAGCAGCCCCCCCGCTGGAAACACCATATATTTT. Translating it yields CASSPPAGNTIYF.

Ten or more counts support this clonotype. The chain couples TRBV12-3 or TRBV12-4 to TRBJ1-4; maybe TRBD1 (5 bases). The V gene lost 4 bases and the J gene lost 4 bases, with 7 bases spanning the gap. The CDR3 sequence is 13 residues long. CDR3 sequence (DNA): TGTGCCAGCAGTTCGACAGTTAATGAAAAACTGTTTTTT. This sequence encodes CASSSTVNEKLFF.

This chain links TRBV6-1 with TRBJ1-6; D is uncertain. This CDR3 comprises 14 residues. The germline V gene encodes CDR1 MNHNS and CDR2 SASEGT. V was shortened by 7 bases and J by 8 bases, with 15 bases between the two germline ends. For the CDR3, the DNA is TGTGCCAGCACCAACGGGAGGGTCTATTCACCCCTCCACTTT. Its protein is CASTNGRVYSPLHF.

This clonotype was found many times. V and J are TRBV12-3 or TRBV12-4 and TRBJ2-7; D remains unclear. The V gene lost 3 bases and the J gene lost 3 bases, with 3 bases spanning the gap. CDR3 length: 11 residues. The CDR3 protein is CASSFYYEQYF. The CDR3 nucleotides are TGTGCCAGCAGTTTCTACTACGAGCAGTACTTC.

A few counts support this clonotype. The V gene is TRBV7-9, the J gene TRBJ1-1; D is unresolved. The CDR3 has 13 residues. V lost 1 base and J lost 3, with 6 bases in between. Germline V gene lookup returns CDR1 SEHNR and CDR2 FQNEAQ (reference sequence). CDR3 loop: CASSLGSHTEAFF. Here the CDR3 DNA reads TGTGCCAGCAGCTTAGGCAGTCACACTGAAGCTTTCTTT.

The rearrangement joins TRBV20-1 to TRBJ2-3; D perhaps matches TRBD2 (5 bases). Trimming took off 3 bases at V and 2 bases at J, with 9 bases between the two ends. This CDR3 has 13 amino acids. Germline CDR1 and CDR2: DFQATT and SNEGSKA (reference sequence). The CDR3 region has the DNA TGCAGTGCTAGGAGCGGACCCACAGATACGCAGTATTTT. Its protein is CSARSGPTDTQYF.

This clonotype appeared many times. The CDR3, as DNA: TGTGCCAGCAGCCAGGGCATGTATGAGCAGTTCTTC. This translates into CASSQGMYEQFF. This sequence joins TRBV3-1 and TRBJ2-1; D gene ambiguous. The germline V gene has CDR1 LGHDT and CDR2 YNNKEL (reference sequence). Deletions cut 3 bases from V and 8 bases from J, with 8 bases between. This CDR3 is 12 amino acids long.

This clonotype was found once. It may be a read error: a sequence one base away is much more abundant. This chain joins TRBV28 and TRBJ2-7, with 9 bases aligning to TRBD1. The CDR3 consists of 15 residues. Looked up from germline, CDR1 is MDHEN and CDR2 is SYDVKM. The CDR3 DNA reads TGTCCCAGCAGTTTCCCGTCCAGCGGGACAGGGGAGCAGTACTTC. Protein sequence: CPSSFPSSGTGEQYF.